A single sample is the source of the 19 T cell receptor beta chains below, sequenced in a study of breast tumors, draining lymph nodes, adjacent tissues. One entry per CDR3 protein results from TCRdb running MiXCR on the multiplex PCR reads. The sample holds about 100,000 distinct CDR3 sequences, about 20% seen once. Samples came from axillary lymph nodes draining the breast cancer. The source material was axillary lymph node tissue. These receptors were taken from a female donor with breast cancer. Some clones in this sample may be carry-over from other donors' samples.

This clonotype was seen a few times. This sequence joins TRBV5-4 and TRBJ1-2, with D perhaps TRBD1 (6 bases). Per germline, CDR1 SGHNT and CDR2 YYREEE (reference sequence). V was cut by 8 bases and J by 4 bases, with 15 bases left in between. The CDR3 runs 13 residues. DNA of the CDR3: TGTGCCAGTAAACAGGGTTCATCCTATGGCTACACCTTC. This encodes CASKQGSSYGYTF.

The chain is built from TRBV11-2 and TRBJ2-1; TRBD2 is a possible D gene (5 bases). V was clipped by 5 bases and J by 10 bases, with 18 bases between them. The CDR3 contains 14 residues. CDR1 and CDR2 (germline): SGHAT, FQNNGV. CDR3 bases: TGTGCCAGCAGCCCACAGACTGGGCCGGGGGAGCAGTTCTTC. Its translation: CASSPQTGPGEQFF.

This clonotype was detected ten times or more. The chain joins TRBV2 to TRBJ1-3; 8 bases are shared with TRBD1. Losses at the gene ends were 9 bases for V and 0 bases for J; bases not matched to a gene: 7. CDR3 length equals 15 residues. Per germline, CDR1 SNHLY and CDR2 FYNNEI. The CDR3, as DNA: TGTGCCAGTAGACAGGGGATTCTCTCTGGAAACACCATATATTTT. Residues: CASRQGILSGNTIYF.

CDR3 loop: CASSYTRGKLAEQETQYF. In nucleotides, the CDR3 is TGTGCCAGCAGTTACACTCGCGGCAAACTAGCGGAACAAGAGACCCAGTACTTC. The rearrangement joins TRBV6-2 or TRBV6-3 to TRBJ2-5; 8 positions match TRBD2. Germline lookup yields CDR1 MNHEY and CDR2 SVGEGT. J gave up 2 bases and V 2 bases, and 13 bases lay outside the gene matches. The CDR3 is 18 amino acids.

At least ten counts were recorded for this clonotype. The chain is built from TRBV27 and TRBJ2-7; TRBD1 matches at 7 bases. The V gene end was trimmed by 8 bases and the J gene end by 3 bases; junction bases not matched to a gene: 7. Germline loops: CDR1 MNHEY, CDR2 SMNVEV (reference sequence). CDR3 length: 13 residues. CDR3 sequence reads: CASSGTDLYEQYF. The CDR3 nucleotides read TGTGCCAGCTCGGGGACAGACCTCTACGAGCAGTACTTC.

This clonotype showed up many times. V is TRBV12-3 or TRBV12-4 and J is TRBJ2-1; weak D call: TRBD1 (5 bases). V was shortened by 2 bases and J by 8 bases, with 13 bases between the two germline ends. The CDR3 sequence is 14 residues long. CDR3 protein: CASSLTGTGDEQFF. In DNA, the CDR3 is TGTGCCAGCAGTTTAACAGGAACGGGCGATGAGCAGTTCTTC.

This clonotype was seen repeatedly, ten times or more. CDR3 DNA sequence: TGTGCCAGTAGTACAGGGAAGGGCTACGAGCAGTACTTC. It codes for CASSTGKGYEQYF. The genes are TRBV19 and TRBJ2-7, with a weak D call TRBD1 (5 bases). The CDR3 sequence is 13 residues long. V shed 4 bases and J shed 3 bases, with 10 bases lying between them. The V gene's germline CDR1 is LNHDA and CDR2 SQIVND (reference sequence).

This clonotype has a handful of counts. The chain carries TRBV3-1 and TRBJ1-4; D not resolved. The CDR3 runs to 14 residues. V gave up 4 bases and J gave up 7 bases, with 13 bases separating them. The V gene's germline CDR1 is LGHDT and CDR2 YNNKEL (reference sequence). The CDR3 protein is CASSLQGRFEKLFF. Written as DNA, the CDR3 is TGTGCCAGCAGCCTGCAAGGCAGGTTTGAAAAACTGTTTTTT. Full variable domain (outside the CDR3, taken from reference TRBV3-1 and TRBJ1-4): DTAVSQTPKYLVTQMGNDKSIKCEQNLGHDTMYWYKQDSKKFLKIMFSYNNKELIINETVPNRFSPKSPDKAHLNLHINSLELGDSAVYFCASSLQGRFEKLFFGSGTQLSVL.

This clonotype has a count of ten or more. The chain recombines TRBV10-3 with TRBJ1-2; TRBD1 matches at 7 bases. Germline CDR1 reads ENHRY; CDR2 reads SYGVKD. V trimming: 10 bases; J trimming: 1 base; junction bases outside the gene matches: 9. The CDR3 is 14 residues long. CDR3 amino acids: CATWDRLLNYGYTF. The CDR3 coding sequence is TGTGCCACCTGGGACAGATTACTTAACTATGGCTACACCTTC.

The chain couples TRBV2 to TRBJ1-1, with TRBD1 identical over 9 bases. The CDR3 extends over 17 amino acids. V lost 6 bases and J lost 5; bases outside the gene matches: 16. Germline CDR1 is SNHLY and CDR2 is FYNNEI. The CDR3 DNA reads TGTGCCAGCAGAGCGCGTACAGGGGGCCGGTTGGGGACTGAAGCTTTCTTT. Protein: CASRARTGGRLGTEAFF. The full variable domain, completed using reference TRBV2 and TRBJ1-1, is EPEVTQTPSHQVTQMGQEVILRCVPISNHLYFYWYRQILGQKVEFLVSFYNNEISEKSEIFDDQFSVERPDGSNFTLKIRSTKLEDSAMYFCASRARTGGRLGTEAFFGQGTRLTVV.

This clonotype was counted ten times or more. The J gene is TRBJ1-5, the V gene TRBV20-1; D perhaps matches TRBD1 (6 bases). CDR3 size: 15 residues. The germline V and J ends were trimmed by 0 bases and 0 bases, with 9 bases remaining between them. The V gene's germline CDR1 is DFQATT and CDR2 SNEGSKA (reference sequence). CDR3 in amino acids: CSAREGDISNQPQHF. Written as DNA, the CDR3 is TGCAGTGCTAGAGAAGGGGACATTAGCAATCAGCCCCAGCATTTT.

In this sample, this clonotype turned up many times. The chain couples TRBV9 to TRBJ2-2; 10 bases map to TRBD2. This CDR3 is built from 16 residues. Losses at the gene ends were 0 bases for V and 1 base for J; bases not matched to a gene: 0. The germline V gene encodes CDR1 SGDLS and CDR2 YYNGEE. CDR3 loop: CASSVGLAGNTGELFF. CDR3 nucleotides: TGTGCCAGCAGCGTAGGACTAGCGGGGAACACCGGGGAGCTGTTTTTT.

This chain joins TRBV27 and TRBJ1-4; unclear D gene. Trimming cost V 5 bases and J 7 bases, with 17 bases left between them. Germline V gene lookup returns CDR1 MNHEY and CDR2 SMNVEV (reference sequence). The CDR3 is 15 residues long. The CDR3 sequence: CASSAAGSNTEKLFF. Written as DNA, the CDR3 is TGTGCCAGCAGTGCGGCCGGGAGTAATACTGAAAAACTGTTTTTT.

This clonotype was detected many times. The chain has TRBV29-1 and TRBJ2-1; 9 nucleotides match TRBD2. Germline loops: CDR1 SQVTM, CDR2 ANQGSEA. The CDR3 is 13 amino acids. The ends lost 6 bases at V and 4 bases at J; junction bases unmatched: 4. The CDR3: CSVGLATYNEQFF. CDR3 DNA: TGCAGCGTCGGACTAGCGACATACAATGAGCAGTTCTTC.

Concerning this clonotype itself: This sequence may be a read error, since a much larger clone differs from it by one base. The chain has TRBV30 and TRBJ1-2; weak D call: TRBD1 (5 bases). The length of the CDR3 is 13 residues. Germline values: CDR1 GTSNPN, CDR2 SVGIG (reference sequence). The V end was cut by 0 bases, the J end by 8 bases, with 13 bases between. In DNA form, the CDR3 reads TGTGCCTGGAGTGTCGACAGCCGGGGGGGCTACACCTTC. Its protein product is CAWSVDSRGGYTF.

This clonotype was counted ten times or more. The chain couples TRBV7-8 to TRBJ2-7, with D perhaps matching TRBD1 (6 bases). V was shortened by 1 base and J by 5 bases, with 12 bases between the two germline ends. Germline V CDR1 and CDR2: SGHVS, FQNEAQ. This CDR3 has 14 residues. Written as DNA, the CDR3 is TGTGCCAGCAGCTTAGAAACAGGGATGGACGAGCAGTACTTC. Translation gives CASSLETGMDEQYF.

Turning to this clonotype: A read error may be the cause here, since a much bigger clone is one base away. This chain joins TRBV7-6 and TRBJ2-1; the D call may be TRBD1 or TRBD2 (6 bases each). Trimming took off 5 bases at V and 4 bases at J, with 18 bases between the two ends. The V gene's germline CDR1 is SGHVS and CDR2 FNYEAQ. The CDR3 is 16 residues long. CDR3 sequence (DNA): TGTGCCAGCAGCGAACTAACGGGGGCGAAGTACAATGAGCAGTTCTTC. This sequence encodes CASSELTGAKYNEQFF.

On this clonotype itself: One base away lies a much larger clone, so this may be a sequencing read error. The chain uses TRBV7-2 and TRBJ2-1, with D possibly TRBD1 on 6 matching bases. CDR1 is SGHTA and CDR2 is FQGNSA in the germline V gene. The CDR3 sequence is 16 residues long. The CDR3 nucleotides are TGTGCCAGCAGCAAAACCGACGGATTGAGGGACAATAAGCAGTTCTTC. Translation: CASSKTDGLRDNKQFF.

This clonotype was seen a single time. Possible read error: a much larger clone is one base away. The chain employs TRBV5-1 and TRBJ2-1, with TRBD1 identical over 10 bases. Germline V lookup: CDR1 SGHRS, CDR2 YFSETQ. The CDR3 extends over 14 amino acids. V lost 5 bases and J lost 6; bases outside the gene matches: 5. Written as DNA, the CDR3 is TGCGCCAGCAGGAAGAGACAGGGGGCCAATGAGCAGTTCTTC. The encoded protein is CASRKRQGANEQFF.